This paragraph covers one T cell receptor (beta chain) sequence. No cognate antigen has been identified for it. Base-call qualities are not available, and no considerably larger clone is one nucleotide away. This sample is drawn from a study of radiotherapy plus CTLA-4 blockade in lung cancer listed by TCRdb under 2018. Regarding the complete study: Objective responses were observed in 15% to 20% of enrolled patients, and disease control was achieved in 25% to 35%. Results the study describes overall, beyond this receptor: After treatment with radiotherapy and ipilimumab, TCR clones that originated in tumors expanded in peripheral blood. Early dynamic changes in blood T cell clones, together with increased serum interferon-beta after radiation, were reported as the strongest predictors of response.

The CDR3 holds 14 amino acids from the cysteine to the phenylalanine. Only the CDR3 DNA is retained, 42 bases long and in frame from the first base. Taken from the germline V gene, the CDR1 and CDR2 loops are SGDLS and YYNGEE. V loses 0 bases of germline sequence and J loses 6 bases, and the interval between the two ends is 12 bases. Library creation used the immunoSEQ multiplex PCR assay. The table comes from immuneACCESS by way of TCRdb, which keeps in-frame sequences with V and J called. Part of the clones is missing from these tables; in studies checked, under half for an unresolved V gene and the rest for unknown reasons. The sample records about 31,000 clones, approximately 82% of which are singletons. Around 7.5% of the sample belongs to the ten largest clones. The study evaluated CTLA-4 blockade (ipilimumab) given together with focal radiation therapy in patients who had chemo-refractory metastatic non-small-cell lung cancer.

This receptor chain uses TRBV9 and TRBJ1-1, with no D gene named confidently. This receptor was taken from a human donor with non-small cell lung cancer who had stable disease on radiotherapy plus ipilimumab. The material was peripheral blood, obtained from a patient treated with radiotherapy plus ipilimumab. At the DNA level, the sequence is TGTGCCAGCAGCGTAGCGGGGAGGCCCGCTGAAGCTTTCTTT. Its protein product is CASSVAGRPAEAFF.